These 28 T cell receptor beta chains originate from one sample sequenced in a study of T-cell reconstitution after alpha-beta-depleted transplantation in children. Construction of the TCRbeta library involved unique molecular identifiers. In TCRdb, the PCR reads were re-called with MiXCR into one record per CDR3 protein. This table holds roughly 670,000 distinct CDR3 sequences, 13% found once. The sample was PBMCs, taken before TCRalphabeta/CD19-depleted stem cell transplant. The receptors here all came from a girl aged 2 to 9 with congenital amegakaryocytic thrombocytopenia, due to receive a stem cell transplant.

V and J are TRBV29-1 and TRBJ2-7, with 8 nucleotides matching TRBD2. The CDR3 totals 16 residues. The V gene's germline CDR1 is SQVTM and CDR2 ANQGSEA. Unmatched junction bases numbered 15, after V lost 6 bases and J lost 2 bases. CDR3 in amino acids: CSVGPRLAGIPYEQYF. CDR3 bases: TGCAGCGTCGGGCCTCGCCTAGCGGGCATCCCCTACGAGCAGTACTTC.

This clonotype was counted a few times. The CDR3 is CASGDSYNEQFF. CDR3 sequence (DNA): TGTGCCAGCGGGGACAGCTACAATGAGCAGTTCTTC. The chain couples TRBV7-7 to TRBJ2-1; 7 bases are shared with TRBD1. This CDR3 contains 12 residues. J lost 3 bases, V lost 8 bases, and 1 base had no gene match. The germline CDR1 and CDR2 sequences are SSHAT and FNYEAQ (reference sequence).

This clonotype was seen ten or more times. The rearrangement uses TRBV5-1 and TRBJ2-2, with D maybe TRBD1 (5 bases). V was shortened by 0 bases and J by 8 bases, with 14 bases between the two germline ends. The germline V gene encodes CDR1 SGHRS and CDR2 YFSETQ. This CDR3 comprises 15 residues. CDR3 amino acids: CASSLVAGQGGELFF. CDR3 coding DNA: TGCGCCAGCAGCTTGGTTGCAGGGCAAGGTGGGGAGCTGTTTTTT.

This clonotype was found many times. The V call is TRBV28, the J call TRBJ2-1; D unclear. CDR3 length equals 11 residues. The germline V gene encodes CDR1 MDHEN and CDR2 SYDVKM. Between the trimmed V and J ends, which lost 3 bases and 9 bases, there was a span of 6 bases. The CDR3 DNA reads as TGTGCCAGCAGTTTTTTCCCTGAGCAGTTCTTC. Translation gives CASSFFPEQFF.

This chain links TRBV28 with TRBJ2-3; maybe TRBD2 (5 bases). V lost 5 bases to trimming and J lost 7 bases, with 22 bases between them. Looked up from germline, CDR1 is MDHEN and CDR2 is SYDVKM. The CDR3 extends over 16 amino acids. CDR3 region: CASSTPRGGSSNTQYF. The DNA of the CDR3 is TGTGCCAGCAGTACCCCACGCGGAGGATCCTCCAATACGCAGTATTTT.

This clonotype was observed a handful of times. The J gene is TRBJ2-7, the V gene TRBV5-1; TRBD1 matches at 9 bases. CDR1 and CDR2 (germline): SGHRS, YFSETQ. The CDR3 consists of 15 residues. J lost 3 bases, V lost 4 bases, and 8 bases had no gene match. For the CDR3, the DNA is TGCGCCAGCAGCCCCCGGGACAGGGCGTACTACGAGCAGTACTTC. Amino acids: CASSPRDRAYYEQYF.

This chain links TRBV7-9 with TRBJ2-3; D perhaps matches TRBD1 (5 bases). The ends were cut back, 5 bases at V and 3 bases at J, with 15 bases in the middle. This CDR3 is built from 15 residues. Germline V lookup: CDR1 SEHNR, CDR2 FQNEAQ (reference sequence). In DNA, the CDR3 is TGTGCCAGCAGCCGACCGACAGTTGAGACAGATACGCAGTATTTT. Translating gives CASSRPTVETDTQYF.

The chain uses TRBV5-1 and TRBJ1-2; D gene uncertain. The length of the CDR3 is 15 residues. The V gene lost 0 bases and the J gene lost 2 bases, with 11 bases spanning the gap. The germline gives CDR1 SGHRS, CDR2 YFSETQ. DNA of the CDR3: TGCGCCAGCAGCTTGGTATGGCCAGAAAACTATGGCTACACCTTC. This sequence encodes CASSLVWPENYGYTF.

V and J are TRBV7-8 and TRBJ2-1; TRBD2 matches at 8 bases. This CDR3 is built from 15 residues. The germline CDR1 and CDR2 sequences are SGHVS and FQNEAQ. V was clipped by 9 bases and J by 1 base; unmatched bases: 8. CDR3: CASYSGTLSYNEQFF. Written as DNA, the CDR3 is TGTGCCAGTTATAGCGGGACATTGTCCTACAATGAGCAGTTCTTC.

This clonotype was detected only a few times. V usage is TRBV29-1 and J usage is TRBJ2-1; 15 nucleotides match TRBD2. The germline V gene has CDR1 SQVTM and CDR2 ANQGSEA. The CDR3 extends over 14 amino acids. The CDR3 reads CSGTSGRQANEQFF. The CDR3 DNA reads as TGCAGTGGGACTAGCGGGAGGCAAGCGAATGAGCAGTTCTTC.

This clonotype was picked up a small number of times. V usage is TRBV7-8 and J usage is TRBJ2-1; 12 nucleotides line up with TRBD2. This CDR3 is built from 17 residues. V gave up 5 bases and J gave up 2 bases; unmatched junction bases: 7. CDR1 and CDR2 from the germline V gene are SGHVS and FQNEAQ. This CDR3 reads CASSERLAGVTYNEQFF. CDR3 sequence (DNA): TGTGCCAGCAGCGAACGACTAGCGGGAGTGACCTACAATGAGCAGTTCTTC.

This clonotype has only one observation. The V gene is TRBV7-6, the J gene TRBJ2-1; 15 positions agree with TRBD2. With V trimmed by 5 bases and J by 1 base, 12 bases remained unmatched. CDR3 length: 20 residues. The germline V gene encodes CDR1 SGHVS and CDR2 FNYEAQ. CDR3 sequence reads: CASSTPRGGLAGGSYNEQFF. CDR3 DNA: TGTGCCAGCAGCACTCCCAGGGGGGGACTAGCGGGAGGATCCTACAATGAGCAGTTCTTC. Supplemented by reference TRBV7-6 and TRBJ2-1, the full variable domain reads GAGVSQSPRYKVTKRGQDVALRCDPISGHVSLYWYRQALGQGPEFLTYFNYEAQQDKSGLPNDRFSAERPEGSISTLTIQRTEQRDSAMYRCASSTPRGGLAGGSYNEQFFGPGTRLTVL.

Points on this clonotype: One base away lies a much larger clone, so this may be a sequencing read error. The chain links TRBV5-1 to TRBJ2-7, with D unresolved. With 3 bases removed from V and 3 bases from J, the gap between germline ends came to 7 bases. Per germline, CDR1 SGHRS and CDR2 YFSETQ. This CDR3 has 12 amino acids. This CDR3 reads CASSYFGYEQYF. CDR3 DNA sequence: TGCGCCAGCAGCTATTTCGGCTACGAGCAGTACTTC.

This chain uses TRBV7-2 with TRBJ1-2; D call uncertain. The V gene's germline CDR1 is SGHTA and CDR2 FQGNSA. This CDR3 is built from 11 residues. V lost 2 bases and J lost 8, with 6 bases in between. The CDR3 region is CASSLFWGYTF. Here the CDR3 DNA reads TGTGCCAGCAGCTTATTTTGGGGCTACACCTTC.

The chain carries TRBV7-8 and TRBJ1-6; D call uncertain. The length of the CDR3 is 14 residues. V shed 5 bases and J shed 8 bases, with 13 bases lying between them. In germline, CDR1 is SGHVS, CDR2 FQNEAQ. DNA of the CDR3: TGTGCCAGCAGCCTCCCGGCCAGGCATTCACCCCTCCACTTT. Amino acids: CASSLPARHSPLHF.

About this clonotype: This could be a read error, since a much larger clone is one nucleotide away. The CDR3 loop is CSGFGGSSYNEPFF. DNA for the CDR3: TGCAGCGGGTTCGGTGGGAGCTCCTACAATGAGCCGTTCTTC. The chain uses TRBV29-1 and TRBJ2-1; TRBD2 might be the D (5 bases). The CDR3 sequence is 14 residues long. Germline V gene lookup returns CDR1 SQVTM and CDR2 ANQGSEA.

The chain combines TRBV6-1 with TRBJ2-6; D remains ambiguous. Germline V lookup: CDR1 MNHNS, CDR2 SASEGT. This CDR3 contains 15 residues. V was shortened by 6 bases and J by 1 base, with 10 bases between the two germline ends. The DNA for the CDR3 is TGTGCCAGCAGCCGCCAGATTTCTGGGGCCAACGTCCTGACTTTC. It yields the protein CASSRQISGANVLTF.

This clonotype has a count of ten or more. Mismatch with germline at one junction end may stem from a read error. The genes are TRBV12-3 or TRBV12-4 and TRBJ1-1; weak D call: TRBD1 (6 bases). This CDR3 has 12 residues. CDR3 residues: CASSFGIGQWLF. The CDR3 DNA sequence: TGTGCCAGCAGTTTTGGGATAGGACAGTGGCTCTTT.

This chain uses TRBV4-1 with TRBJ2-2; D uncertain. The CDR3 is 14 amino acids. The V end was cut by 4 bases, the J end by 8 bases, with 14 bases between. The germline CDR1 and CDR2 sequences are MGHRA and YSYEKL. Here the CDR3 reads CASSLDPPGGELFF. The CDR3 DNA follows: TGCGCCAGCAGCCTCGACCCCCCCGGAGGGGAGCTGTTTTTT.

This clonotype was seen many times. The chain carries TRBV7-2 and TRBJ2-7; D unresolved. CDR3 length: 14 residues. CDR1 SGHTA and CDR2 FQGNSA come from the germline V gene. The V gene lost 2 bases and the J gene lost 5 bases, with 13 bases spanning the gap. CDR3 DNA: TGTGCCAGCAGCTTACTTCGGGTTGGGCACGAGCAGTACTTC. Amino acid sequence: CASSLLRVGHEQYF.

This clonotype has more than one count but fewer than ten. The rearrangement joins TRBV12-3 or TRBV12-4 to TRBJ2-7, with a weak D call TRBD1 (6 bases). V lost 4 bases and J 0 bases, leaving 16 bases between the germline ends. There are 16 residues in the CDR3. CDR3 DNA sequence: TGTGCCAGCAGTTCTGGCGGTCAGGGGAGCTCCTACGAGCAGTACTTC. Its translation: CASSSGGQGSSYEQYF.

This clonotype appeared a single time. Since a much larger clone is just one base distant, this may be a read error. The V gene is TRBV6-5, the J gene TRBJ2-2; TRBD1 matches at 7 bases. The germline CDR1 and CDR2 sequences are MNHEY and SVGAGI. The CDR3 is 14 residues long. The CDR3 nucleotides are TGTGCCGGCAGTTACTCAGGGGGATCCGGGGAGCTGTTTTTT. Residues: CAGSYSGGSGELFF.

This clonotype came up a few times. This rearrangement joins TRBV2 to TRBJ2-5; 10 bases map to TRBD2. This CDR3 region has 19 residues. Germline V CDR1 and CDR2: SNHLY, FYNNEI. J gave up 4 bases and V 5 bases, and 19 bases lay outside the gene matches. CDR3 region: CASSPLRGTSELTRETQYF. DNA of the CDR3: TGTGCCAGCAGTCCCTTAAGGGGGACTAGCGAACTAACTCGAGAGACCCAGTACTTC. The whole variable domain, filled in from reference TRBV2 and TRBJ2-5, reads EPEVTQTPSHQVTQMGQEVILRCVPISNHLYFYWYRQILGQKVEFLVSFYNNEISEKSEIFDDQFSVERPDGSNFTLKIRSTKLEDSAMYFCASSPLRGTSELTRETQYFGPGTRLLVL.

The V call is TRBV7-3, the J call TRBJ2-1; D not certain. CDR3 length: 13 residues. V was clipped by 0 bases and J by 8 bases, with 8 bases between them. In germline, CDR1 is SGHTA, CDR2 FQGTGA. The CDR3 coding sequence is TGTGCCAGCAGCTTAACTCGGTGGGATGAGCAGTTCTTC. It encodes CASSLTRWDEQFF.

This chain connects TRBV12-3 or TRBV12-4 to TRBJ1-1; D gene unclear. Trimming stripped 6 bases from V and 6 bases from J, with 11 bases between. This CDR3 has 12 residues. This CDR3 reads CASRTDGPEAFF. In DNA, the CDR3 is TGTGCCAGCAGGACCGACGGACCTGAAGCTTTCTTT.

This clonotype was seen ten or more times. The rearrangement uses TRBV11-2 and TRBJ2-2; 9 positions match TRBD2. Germline V gene data show CDR1 as SGHAT and CDR2 as FQNNGV. CDR3 length: 15 residues. The J segment lost 7 bases and the V segment lost 2 bases, leaving 5 bases of the junction unmatched. CDR3 coding DNA: TGTGCCAGCAGCTTAATCGCGGGAGGGTTCGGGGAGCTGTTTTTT. It specifies CASSLIAGGFGELFF.

In its sample, this clonotype was seen many times. This chain joins TRBV7-2 and TRBJ2-1; TRBD2 aligns across 9 bases. V gave up 2 bases and J gave up 6 bases; unmatched junction bases: 8. Germline CDR1 is SGHTA and CDR2 is FQGNSA. The CDR3 is 16 amino acids. Here the CDR3 reads CASSLLGSGSPNEQFF. The CDR3 DNA reads as TGTGCCAGCAGCTTATTGGGTAGCGGGAGCCCCAATGAGCAGTTCTTC. Full variable domain (outside the CDR3, taken from reference TRBV7-2 and TRBJ2-1): GAGVSQSPSNKVTEKGKDVELRCDPISGHTALYWYRQSLGQGLEFLIYFQGNSAPDKSGLPSDRFSAERTGGSVSTLTIQRTQQEDSAVYLCASSLLGSGSPNEQFFGPGTRLTVL.

This clonotype has a count of ten or more. As DNA, the CDR3 is TGCAGTGCTACGGAAGGGACTAGCGGGACCAATGAGCAGTTCTTC. It codes for CSATEGTSGTNEQFF. The chain links TRBV20-1 to TRBJ2-1; 13 positions agree with TRBD2. Germline V gene lookup returns CDR1 DFQATT and CDR2 SNEGSKA (reference sequence). CDR3 length: 15 residues. Trimming removed 4 bases from V and 6 bases from J; junction bases left unmatched: 6.